The 9 T cell receptor beta chains listed next were all sequenced from one sample in a study of vaccination effects on CD4 cells after COVID-19. The antigens these receptors bind are not known. Profiled with immunoSEQ multiplex PCR; TCRdb holds only in-frame clones, not every one. The profile shows tens of thousands of clones, about 74% of them singletons. Isolating CD4+ T cells followed ten to eleven days of culture. Participants were given two doses of BNT162b2 or mRNA-1273 vaccine. This specimen consisted of CD4+ T cells from PBMCs cultured without peptide, obtained after COVID-19 vaccination. These receptors originate from a human donor who received a COVID-19 vaccine.

J is TRBJ2-7 and V is TRBV5-1, with 7 bases that match TRBD2. Germline CDR1 SGHRS, CDR2 YFSETQ. The V gene end was trimmed by 2 bases and the J gene end by 11 bases; junction bases not matched to a gene: 10. The CDR3 has 13 amino acids. The CDR3 region is CASSFGAGESEYF. CDR3 sequence (DNA): TGCGCCAGCAGCTTTGGGGCGGGAGAGTCGGAGTACTTC.

The V and J genes are TRBV5-5 and TRBJ1-1; D is undetermined. Trimming pared 0 bases from V and 0 bases from J, leaving 6 bases between. The CDR3 is made up of 14 amino acids. Germline V gene data show CDR1 as SGHKS and CDR2 as YYEKEE (reference sequence). The CDR3 region is CASSLGGLNTEAFF. For the CDR3, the DNA is TGTGCCAGCAGCTTGGGGGGTCTGAACACTGAAGCTTTCTTT.

The V and J genes are TRBV2 and TRBJ1-5; D unclear. Trimming left V 0 bases short and J 5 bases short, with 8 bases between. The length of the CDR3 is 14 residues. Per germline, CDR1 SNHLY and CDR2 FYNNEI. In DNA form, the CDR3 reads TGTGCCAGCAGTGAAGCTTGGACTCATCAGCCCCAGCATTTT. Protein product: CASSEAWTHQPQHF.

This clone was seen a single time. The J gene is TRBJ1-1, the V gene TRBV5-4; TRBD1 aligns across 9 bases. CDR1 SGHNT and CDR2 YYREEE come from the germline V gene (reference sequence). The length of the CDR3 is 15 residues. The V gene end was trimmed by 0 bases and the J gene end by 6 bases; junction bases not matched to a gene: 6. The CDR3 sequence is CASSLDPRQGAEAFF. CDR3 bases: TGTGCCAGCAGCTTGGATCCTCGACAGGGGGCTGAAGCTTTCTTT. The full variable domain, its missing parts supplied by reference TRBV5-4 and TRBJ1-1, is ETGVTQSPTHLIKTRGQQVTLRCSSQSGHNTVSWYQQALGQGPQFIFQYYREEENGRGNFPPRFSGLQFPNYSSELNVNALELDDSALYLCASSLDPRQGAEAFFGQGTRLTVV.

This chain uses TRBV28 with TRBJ1-1; D is ambiguous. The CDR3 loop spans 14 amino acids. The V and J ends lost 6 bases and 0 bases respectively, with 11 bases between them. Germline V gene data show CDR1 as MDHEN and CDR2 as SYDVKM. CDR3 coding DNA: TGTGCCAGCAGACCTGGGCTGCTGAACACTGAAGCTTTCTTT. This codes for CASRPGLLNTEAFF.

This clone was seen more than once but under ten times. The rearrangement links TRBV6-5 to TRBJ1-1; D gene unclear. The ends were cut back, 0 bases at V and 5 bases at J, with 4 bases in the middle. The CDR3 consists of 12 residues. Per the germline V gene, CDR1 is MNHEY and CDR2 is SVGAGI. This CDR3 reads CASSYSYTEAFF. For the CDR3, the DNA is TGTGCCAGCAGTTACTCGTATACTGAAGCTTTCTTT.

The rearrangement links TRBV30 to TRBJ2-3, with D maybe TRBD1 (5 bases). Germline loops: CDR1 GTSNPN, CDR2 SVGIG (reference sequence). Trimming took off 0 bases at V and 4 bases at J, with 8 bases between the two ends. The CDR3 is 13 residues long. The CDR3 DNA follows: TGTGCCTGGAGTGTCCAGGGTGCAGATACGCAGTATTTT. Translated, it gives CAWSVQGADTQYF. The variable domain in full, completed from reference TRBV30 and TRBJ2-3, reads SQTIHQWPATLVQPVGSPLSLECTVEGTSNPNLYWYRQAAGRGLQLLFYSVGIGQISSEVPQNLSASRPQDRQFILSSKKLLLSDSGFYLCAWSVQGADTQYFGPGTRLTVL.

The CDR3 sequence: CASSLGPISGVGEKLFF. In DNA form, the CDR3 reads TGCGCCAGCAGCCTAGGCCCAATATCGGGAGTGGGGGAAAAACTGTTTTTT. This rearrangement joins TRBV4-3 to TRBJ1-4, with D uncertain. CDR1 and CDR2 (germline): LGHNA, YSLEER. CDR3 length: 17 amino acids. Trimming shortened V by 4 bases and J by 8 bases, and 23 bases separated the two germline ends.

The J gene is TRBJ1-1, the V gene TRBV19, with a possible D match to TRBD1 (5 bases). CDR1 and CDR2 from the germline V gene are LNHDA and SQIVND (reference sequence). The V end lost 4 bases, the J end lost 7 bases, and 19 bases lay between the germline ends. The CDR3 runs to 15 residues. In nucleotides, the CDR3 is TGTGCCAGTAGTACCTACCATGGGGCGCGTAGTGAAGCTTTCTTT. Encoded protein: CASSTYHGARSEAFF. Combining the CDR3 with reference TRBV19 and TRBJ1-1 gives the whole variable domain DGGITQSPKYLFRKEGQNVTLSCEQNLNHDAMYWYRQDPGQGLRLIYYSQIVNDFQKGDIAEGYSVSREKKESFPLTVTSAQKNPTAFYLCASSTYHGARSEAFFGQGTRLTVV.